This passage covers 29 T cell receptor beta chains from one sample sequenced in a study of cytomegalovirus exposure and HLA in healthy donors. Primers for the PCR totalled 60 Vbeta and 13 Jbeta. The assay was immunoSEQ multiplex PCR, and TCRdb's table has in-frame clones only and misses some. The repertoire has about 110,000 clones, about four fifths of them found once; the top ten carry less than 3%. Sequencing was done on a sample of PBMCs. These receptor sequences come from a young man in good health and CMV-seropositive.

This chain links TRBV7-8 with TRBJ1-2; 8 nucleotides agree with TRBD1. The CDR3 is 13 residues long. The germline V gene has CDR1 SGHVS and CDR2 FQNEAQ. Unmatched junction bases numbered 2, after V lost 5 bases and J lost 3 bases. CDR3 nucleotides: TGTGCCAGCAGCCCGACAGGGGACTATGGCTACACCTTC. This gives the protein CASSPTGDYGYTF.

J is TRBJ2-5 and V is TRBV19; TRBD2 aligns across 8 bases. The germline V gene encodes CDR1 LNHDA and CDR2 SQIVND (reference sequence). This CDR3 is built from 15 residues. J was trimmed by 2 bases and V by 5 bases; bases with no gene match: 7. The CDR3 DNA reads as TGTGCCAGTAGTGCCCCAGTAGCGGGACAAGAGACCCAGTACTTC. Protein product: CASSAPVAGQETQYF.

This chain joins TRBV5-4 and TRBJ2-1; D unclear. Per the germline V gene, CDR1 is SGHNT and CDR2 is YYREEE (reference sequence). The CDR3 spans 13 residues. Deletions cut 4 bases from V and 3 bases from J, with 8 bases between. CDR3: CASSLPVYNEQFF. The CDR3 DNA sequence: TGTGCCAGCAGCCTGCCGGTCTACAATGAGCAGTTCTTC.

The V and J genes are TRBV19 and TRBJ2-5; TRBD2 might be the D (6 bases). From germline, CDR1 is LNHDA and CDR2 SQIVND (reference sequence). Trimming took off 5 bases at V and 5 bases at J, with 15 bases between the two ends. The CDR3 extends over 14 amino acids. The chain's CDR3 is CASSPMEGGETQYF. CDR3 bases: TGTGCCAGTAGTCCAATGGAGGGCGGGGAGACCCAGTACTTC.

Comments on this clone: A junction end diverges from the germline sequence, so it may reflect a read error. The chain couples TRBV7-7 to TRBJ2-1; possible D gene TRBD2, 6 bases. Germline assignment: CDR1 SSHAT and CDR2 FNYEAQ (reference sequence). The CDR3 totals 13 residues. CDR3 residues: CASSFQFGGEQFF. The CDR3 coding sequence is TGTGCTAGCAGCTTTCAATTCGGAGGGGAGCAGTTCTTC. Variable domain in full (rest from reference TRBV7-7 and TRBJ2-1): GAGVSQSPRYKVTKRGQDVTLRCDPISSHATLYWYQQALGQGPEFLTYFNYEAQPDKSGLPSDRFSAERPEGSISTLTIQRTEQRDSAMYRCASSFQFGGEQFFGPGTRLTVL.

Turning to this clone: Relative to the germline gene, one junction end is altered; a read error may explain this. The CDR3 protein is CASSLGGAKQETQYF. CDR3 DNA: TGTGCCAGCAGTTTAGGGGGCGCGAAACAAGAGACCCAGTACTTC. The chain uses TRBV7-9 and TRBJ2-5; TRBD1 matches 7 bases. The germline V gene encodes CDR1 SEHNR and CDR2 FQNEAQ (reference sequence). This CDR3 is 15 amino acids long.

CDR3 DNA: TGTGCCAGCAGCCAAGAGGCCAGGGGATACTCTGAAGCTTTCTTT. Its protein is CASSQEARGYSEAFF. V gene TRBV4-2 combines with J gene TRBJ1-1; D may be TRBD1 (6 bases). V lost 0 bases, J lost 6 bases, and 14 bases lay in between. Germline lookup yields CDR1 LGHNA and CDR2 YNFKEQ. CDR3 size: 15 residues.

The V and J genes are TRBV30 and TRBJ2-7; TRBD1 might be the D (5 bases). The germline V gene has CDR1 GTSNPN and CDR2 SVGIG (reference sequence). V was clipped by 4 bases and J by 2 bases, with 15 bases between them. This CDR3 is 14 amino acids long. The CDR3 DNA reads as TGTGCCTGGAATCAGCAGGGAATCCCCTACGAGCAGTACTTC. Translated, it gives CAWNQQGIPYEQYF.

The rearrangement links TRBV6-1 to TRBJ1-1; D gene unclear. Looked up from germline, CDR1 is MNHNS and CDR2 is SASEGT. Trimming pared 3 bases from V and 0 bases from J, leaving 11 bases between. The CDR3 extends over 15 amino acids. The CDR3 bases are TGTGCCAGCAGTGAGGCAGTGTCCCTGAACACTGAAGCTTTCTTT. It translates to CASSEAVSLNTEAFF.

A single count supports this clone. A read error may produce the germline difference seen at one junction end. The chain combines TRBV2 with TRBJ2-4; D ambiguous. This CDR3 comprises 11 residues. Germline V lookup: CDR1 SNHLY, CDR2 FYNNEI. The CDR3 loop is CASRAKNSQYF. CDR3 nucleotides: TGTGCCAGCAGGGCCAAAAACAGTCAGTACTTC.

Points on this clone: Its ends do not fully match the called genes, so a read error is possible. The J gene is TRBJ2-5, the V gene TRBV5-1; 11 bases map to TRBD1. Germline V CDR1 and CDR2: SGHRS, YFSETQ. The CDR3 covers 14 residues. CDR3: CANSRDRGDETQYF. The DNA for the CDR3 is TGCGCCAACAGCAGGGACAGGGGGGATGAGACCCAGTACTTC.

This chain links TRBV5-1 with TRBJ1-2; 8 nucleotides agree with TRBD1. The V segment lost 4 bases and the J segment 4 bases; nucleotides outside the gene matches: 9. The CDR3 is made up of 15 amino acids. The germline gives CDR1 SGHRS, CDR2 YFSETQ. The CDR3 DNA sequence: TGCGCCAGCAGCCCCGGACAGGGTGGGTTCTATGGCTACACCTTC. This sequence encodes CASSPGQGGFYGYTF.

This chain uses TRBV5-6 with TRBJ2-7; 8 nucleotides match TRBD1. CDR3 length: 14 residues. With 2 bases clipped from V and 3 bases from J, the junction kept 4 bases outside the gene matches. Germline V CDR1 and CDR2: SGHDT, YYEEEE. This CDR3 reads CASSLDRGFYEQYF. CDR3 nucleotide sequence: TGTGCCAGCAGCTTAGACAGGGGATTCTACGAGCAGTACTTC.

This clone occurred once. The chain employs TRBV18 and TRBJ2-5, with unresolved D. The V and J ends lost 6 bases and 3 bases respectively, with 23 bases between them. Looked up from germline, CDR1 is KGHSH and CDR2 is LQKENI. CDR3 length: 17 residues. CDR3 loop: CASSQSPKNWAEETQYF. DNA for the CDR3: TGTGCCAGCTCCCAAAGTCCAAAAAACTGGGCCGAAGAGACCCAGTACTTC.

The chain recombines TRBV7-9 with TRBJ1-2; no definite D call. This CDR3 region has 13 residues. Germline V gene data show CDR1 as SEHNR and CDR2 as FQNEAQ (reference sequence). Between the trimmed V and J ends, which lost 2 bases and 4 bases, there was a span of 8 bases. CDR3 residues: CASSLLEAYGYTF. In nucleotides, the CDR3 is TGTGCCAGCAGCTTACTAGAAGCCTATGGCTACACCTTC.

V gene TRBV9 combines with J gene TRBJ2-1, with 12 bases fitting TRBD2. Germline assignment: CDR1 SGDLS and CDR2 YYNGEE. CDR3 size: 16 residues. J was trimmed by 5 bases and V by 4 bases; bases with no gene match: 7. The CDR3 bases are TGTGCCAGCAGCTTCTTGACTAGCGGGGGTAACAATGAGCAGTTCTTC. This translates into CASSFLTSGGNNEQFF.

This clone showed up just a few times. The chain carries TRBV5-4 and TRBJ1-2; 8 bases map to TRBD1. This CDR3 is built from 15 residues. Per the germline V gene, CDR1 is SGHNT and CDR2 is YYREEE (reference sequence). J gave up 1 base and V 2 bases, and 4 bases lay outside the gene matches. CDR3: CASSLQGEGNYGYTF. The DNA of the CDR3 is TGTGCCAGCAGCTTACAGGGGGAGGGTAACTATGGCTACACCTTC.

The rearrangement links TRBV5-1 to TRBJ2-2, with 12 positions matching TRBD1. The CDR3 spans 18 residues. V trimming: 6 bases; J trimming: 3 bases; junction bases outside the gene matches: 12. Germline CDR1 reads SGHRS; CDR2 reads YFSETQ. The CDR3 nucleotides read TGCGCCAGCAACACGGGACAGGGGGCTTTGAGGCACACCGGGGAGCTGTTTTTT. Translating it yields CASNTGQGALRHTGELFF.

The chain joins TRBV6-5 to TRBJ1-2, with D uncertain. From germline, CDR1 is MNHEY and CDR2 SVGAGI. This CDR3 is 14 amino acids long. Deletions cut 5 bases from V and 4 bases from J, with 14 bases between. CDR3 in amino acids: CASSEEASVYGYTF. The CDR3 DNA is TGTGCCAGCAGTGAGGAGGCATCCGTCTATGGCTACACCTTC.

This chain uses TRBV7-9 with TRBJ1-1; maybe TRBD1 (6 bases). V lost 2 bases and J lost 10, with 8 bases in between. CDR3 size: 11 residues. The germline CDR1 and CDR2 sequences are SEHNR and FQNEAQ (reference sequence). In DNA, the CDR3 is TGTGCCAGCAGCTTAACACAGGGAGCTTTCTTT. This sequence encodes CASSLTQGAFF.

The chain couples TRBV13 to TRBJ2-7, with D possibly matching TRBD2 (7 bases). Germline V lookup: CDR1 PRHDT, CDR2 FYEKMQ (reference sequence). Trimming shortened V by 3 bases and J by 5 bases, and 11 bases separated the two germline ends. The CDR3 runs 13 residues. CDR3: CASSFRRGHEQYF. CDR3 nucleotides: TGTGCCAGCAGCTTCAGGCGGGGGCACGAGCAGTACTTC.

The sample holds one count of this clone. The gene calls are TRBV7-8 and TRBJ2-3; D is uncertain. Trimming removed 2 bases from V and 3 bases from J, with 12 bases in between. This CDR3 comprises 15 residues. Germline V gene data show CDR1 as SGHVS and CDR2 as FQNEAQ. CDR3: CASSLWATATDTQYF. CDR3 in DNA: TGTGCCAGCAGCTTATGGGCCACGGCGACAGATACGCAGTATTTT.

The rearrangement links TRBV5-1 to TRBJ1-4, with a possible D match to TRBD1 (5 bases). The length of the CDR3 is 14 residues. The germline CDR1 and CDR2 sequences are SGHRS and YFSETQ. With 4 bases removed from V and 8 bases from J, the gap between germline ends came to 15 bases. The CDR3 region has the DNA TGCGCCAGCAGCGTTGACAGCCGGACCGAAAAACTGTTTTTT. It encodes CASSVDSRTEKLFF.

The chain has TRBV7-9 and TRBJ2-7, with 10 bases fitting TRBD2. V trimming: 5 bases; J trimming: 2 bases; junction bases outside the gene matches: 3. Germline lookup yields CDR1 SEHNR and CDR2 FQNEAQ (reference sequence). CDR3 length: 14 residues. The CDR3 nucleotides read TGTGCCAGCAGCATAAGCGGGGGGGCCTACGAGCAGTACTTC. Translation gives CASSISGGAYEQYF.

The chain couples TRBV6-5 to TRBJ1-6; 9 bases match TRBD1. The V gene end was trimmed by 2 bases and the J gene end by 7 bases; junction bases not matched to a gene: 6. The CDR3 loop spans 16 amino acids. Germline V CDR1 and CDR2: MNHEY, SVGAGI. The chain's CDR3 is CASSYENRGRNSPLHF. CDR3 in DNA: TGTGCCAGCAGTTACGAGAACAGGGGGCGGAATTCACCCCTCCACTTT.

V and J are TRBV2 and TRBJ1-1; unclear D gene. The V end lost 8 bases, the J end lost 3 bases, and 10 bases lay between the germline ends. From germline, CDR1 is SNHLY and CDR2 FYNNEI. The CDR3 covers 12 residues. This CDR3 reads CASRYADTEAFF. In nucleotides, the CDR3 is TGTGCCAGCCGGTACGCGGACACTGAAGCTTTCTTT. The full variable domain, rest sourced from reference TRBV2 and TRBJ1-1, is EPEVTQTPSHQVTQMGQEVILRCVPISNHLYFYWYRQILGQKVEFLVSFYNNEISEKSEIFDDQFSVERPDGSNFTLKIRSTKLEDSAMYFCASRYADTEAFFGQGTRLTVV.

The gene calls are TRBV29-1 and TRBJ1-1; D not resolved. With 6 bases removed from V and 3 bases from J, the gap between germline ends came to 8 bases. The CDR3 contains 11 residues. From germline, CDR1 is SQVTM and CDR2 ANQGSEA. The CDR3 region has the DNA TGCAGCGTCCACGTAGACACTGAAGCTTTCTTT. Amino acid sequence: CSVHVDTEAFF.

The sample holds one count of this clone. One junction end does not reproduce the germline sequence, and a read error may be involved. This chain links TRBV5-1 with TRBJ2-6, with a possible D match to TRBD1 (5 bases). The CDR3 is made up of 14 amino acids. CDR1 is SGHRS, CDR2 YFSETQ, per germline. The CDR3 loop reads CASSLVAGANGLTF. The CDR3 coding sequence is TGCGCCAGCAGCTTGGTAGCTGGGGCCAACGGCCTGACTTTC.

The gene calls are TRBV7-2 and TRBJ2-7; D is unclear. CDR1 is SGHTA, CDR2 FQGNSA, per germline. V dropped 3 bases and J dropped 1 base, with 13 bases sitting between them. CDR3 length equals 15 residues. The DNA of the CDR3 is TGTGCCAGCAGCTTTATAGATAGCCGATCCTACGAGCAGTACTTC. It encodes CASSFIDSRSYEQYF.